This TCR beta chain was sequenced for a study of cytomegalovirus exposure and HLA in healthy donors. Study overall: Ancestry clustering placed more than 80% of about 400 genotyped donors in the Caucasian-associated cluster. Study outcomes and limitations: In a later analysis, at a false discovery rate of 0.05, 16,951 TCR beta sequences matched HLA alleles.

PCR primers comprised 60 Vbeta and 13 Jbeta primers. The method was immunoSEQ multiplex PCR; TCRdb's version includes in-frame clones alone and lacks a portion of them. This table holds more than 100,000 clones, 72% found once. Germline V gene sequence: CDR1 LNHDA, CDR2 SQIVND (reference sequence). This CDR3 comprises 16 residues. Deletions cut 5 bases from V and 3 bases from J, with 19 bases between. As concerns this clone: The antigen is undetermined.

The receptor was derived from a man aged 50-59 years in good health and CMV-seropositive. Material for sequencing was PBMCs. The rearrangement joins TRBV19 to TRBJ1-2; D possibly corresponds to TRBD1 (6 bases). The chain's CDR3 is CASSRRPADSYYGYTF. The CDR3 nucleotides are TGTGCCAGTAGTCGTCGCCCTGCGGACAGTTACTATGGCTACACCTTC. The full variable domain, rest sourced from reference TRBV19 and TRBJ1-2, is DGGITQSPKYLFRKEGQNVTLSCEQNLNHDAMYWYRQDPGQGLRLIYYSQIVNDFQKGDIAEGYSVSREKKESFPLTVTSAQKNPTAFYLCASSRRPADSYYGYTFGSGTRLTVV.